These 11 T cell receptor beta chains originate from one sample sequenced in a study of cytomegalovirus exposure and HLA in healthy donors. Some clones are missing from TCRdb's copy, which holds only in-frame ones; the method was immunoSEQ multiplex PCR. The table shows about 120,000 clones, with about 85% occurring only once. Sequenced: PBMCs. The receptors come from a young woman in good health and CMV-seronegative.

V and J are TRBV10-3 and TRBJ1-5, with a tentative D call TRBD1 (5 bases). This CDR3 contains 13 residues. Trimming took 11 bases from V and 0 from J, leaving 11 bases between them. Germline lookup yields CDR1 ENHRY and CDR2 SYGVKD. CDR3 nucleotides: TGTGCCGTAAGACAGTCTAGCAATCAGCCCCAGCATTTT. Translating it yields CAVRQSSNQPQHF.

This chain connects TRBV30 to TRBJ1-2, with no clear D. The CDR3 length is 15 residues. Germline V gene sequence: CDR1 GTSNPN, CDR2 SVGIG (reference sequence). Trimming cost V 2 bases and J 4 bases, with 17 bases left between them. CDR3 amino acids: CAWSPTARESYGYTF. DNA of the CDR3: TGTGCCTGGAGTCCGACTGCGCGGGAATCCTATGGCTACACCTTC.

CDR3 in amino acids: CASSRGLNTGELFF. In DNA, the CDR3 is TGTGCCAGCAGCAGGGGCTTAAACACCGGGGAGCTGTTTTTT. The J gene is TRBJ2-2, the V gene TRBV6-5; a possible D gene is TRBD1 (6 bases). CDR1 and CDR2 from the germline V gene are MNHEY and SVGAGI. V lost 6 bases and J lost 2, with 10 bases in between. This CDR3 is built from 14 residues.

The chain couples TRBV19 to TRBJ1-5; 8 bases align to TRBD1. Germline CDR1 reads LNHDA; CDR2 reads SQIVND (reference sequence). This CDR3 contains 14 residues. Trimming at V came to 5 bases and at J to 3 bases, leaving 3 bases not matched to a gene. The CDR3 coding sequence is TGTGCCAGTAGTCTGACAGGGGCCAATCAGCCCCAGCATTTT. This codes for CASSLTGANQPQHF.

The chain joins TRBV7-9 to TRBJ1-1; a weak D match, TRBD1 (5 bases). Trimming cost V 0 bases and J 0 bases, with 11 bases left between them. There are 16 residues in the CDR3. The germline V gene encodes CDR1 SEHNR and CDR2 FQNEAQ (reference sequence). CDR3 sequence reads: CASSLALGVLNTEAFF. CDR3 nucleotides: TGTGCCAGCAGCTTAGCGCTAGGGGTGTTGAACACTGAAGCTTTCTTT.

V gene TRBV7-9 combines with J gene TRBJ2-3; 8 nucleotides align to TRBD2. J was trimmed by 2 bases and V by 2 bases; bases with no gene match: 6. This CDR3 has 16 residues. Per the germline V gene, CDR1 is SEHNR and CDR2 is FQNEAQ (reference sequence). CDR3 region: CASSLYPGGDTDTQYF. The CDR3 nucleotides read TGTGCCAGCAGCTTATACCCCGGGGGGGACACAGATACGCAGTATTTT.

The DNA of the CDR3 is TGTGCCAGCAGCTTGGCCCAGGGGGGCCGTGAAAAACTGTTTTTT. Amino acid sequence: CASSLAQGGREKLFF. This chain connects TRBV5-4 to TRBJ1-4; 7 bases map to TRBD1. Looked up from germline, CDR1 is SGHNT and CDR2 is YYREEE (reference sequence). The CDR3 length is 15 residues. V dropped 0 bases and J dropped 7; count of bases not matched to a gene: 6.

This clone was detected only once. This chain connects TRBV6-6 to TRBJ1-5; 9 bases are a match to TRBD1. Germline V gene sequence: CDR1 MNHNY, CDR2 SVGAGI (reference sequence). The V segment lost 6 bases and the J segment 6 bases; nucleotides outside the gene matches: 9. The CDR3 consists of 15 residues. DNA for the CDR3: TGTGCCAGCAGCGAACTCGGGACAGGGAGTCAGCCCCAGCATTTT. It specifies CASSELGTGSQPQHF.

The chain joins TRBV10-3 to TRBJ1-2; 8 bases map to TRBD1. V trimming: 2 bases; J trimming: 2 bases; junction bases outside the gene matches: 4. From germline, CDR1 is ENHRY and CDR2 SYGVKD. The CDR3 totals 15 residues. CDR3 sequence (DNA): TGTGCCATCAGTGAGCCCGGACAGGGCAACTATGGCTACACCTTC. Translated, it gives CAISEPGQGNYGYTF.

V and J are TRBV5-8 and TRBJ2-7; D is perhaps TRBD1 (5 bases). The V and J ends lost 3 bases and 2 bases respectively, with 12 bases between them. From germline, CDR1 is SGHTS and CDR2 YDEGEE. The CDR3 is made up of 14 amino acids. The CDR3 spells CASSWDRGPYEQYF. The CDR3 DNA follows: TGTGCCAGCAGCTGGGATAGGGGCCCCTACGAGCAGTACTTC.

This clone was seen a single time. J is TRBJ1-2 and V is TRBV7-2; D is undetermined. CDR3 size: 14 residues. CDR1 is SGHTA, CDR2 FQGNSA, per germline. V lost 2 bases and J 2 bases, leaving 9 bases between the germline ends. The CDR3 protein is CASSLSQQNYGYTF. CDR3 DNA: TGTGCCAGCAGCTTATCCCAACAGAACTATGGCTACACCTTC. The variable domain in full, completed from reference TRBV7-2 and TRBJ1-2, reads GAGVSQSPSNKVTEKGKDVELRCDPISGHTALYWYRQSLGQGLEFLIYFQGNSAPDKSGLPSDRFSAERTGGSVSTLTIQRTQQEDSAVYLCASSLSQQNYGYTFGSGTRLTVV.